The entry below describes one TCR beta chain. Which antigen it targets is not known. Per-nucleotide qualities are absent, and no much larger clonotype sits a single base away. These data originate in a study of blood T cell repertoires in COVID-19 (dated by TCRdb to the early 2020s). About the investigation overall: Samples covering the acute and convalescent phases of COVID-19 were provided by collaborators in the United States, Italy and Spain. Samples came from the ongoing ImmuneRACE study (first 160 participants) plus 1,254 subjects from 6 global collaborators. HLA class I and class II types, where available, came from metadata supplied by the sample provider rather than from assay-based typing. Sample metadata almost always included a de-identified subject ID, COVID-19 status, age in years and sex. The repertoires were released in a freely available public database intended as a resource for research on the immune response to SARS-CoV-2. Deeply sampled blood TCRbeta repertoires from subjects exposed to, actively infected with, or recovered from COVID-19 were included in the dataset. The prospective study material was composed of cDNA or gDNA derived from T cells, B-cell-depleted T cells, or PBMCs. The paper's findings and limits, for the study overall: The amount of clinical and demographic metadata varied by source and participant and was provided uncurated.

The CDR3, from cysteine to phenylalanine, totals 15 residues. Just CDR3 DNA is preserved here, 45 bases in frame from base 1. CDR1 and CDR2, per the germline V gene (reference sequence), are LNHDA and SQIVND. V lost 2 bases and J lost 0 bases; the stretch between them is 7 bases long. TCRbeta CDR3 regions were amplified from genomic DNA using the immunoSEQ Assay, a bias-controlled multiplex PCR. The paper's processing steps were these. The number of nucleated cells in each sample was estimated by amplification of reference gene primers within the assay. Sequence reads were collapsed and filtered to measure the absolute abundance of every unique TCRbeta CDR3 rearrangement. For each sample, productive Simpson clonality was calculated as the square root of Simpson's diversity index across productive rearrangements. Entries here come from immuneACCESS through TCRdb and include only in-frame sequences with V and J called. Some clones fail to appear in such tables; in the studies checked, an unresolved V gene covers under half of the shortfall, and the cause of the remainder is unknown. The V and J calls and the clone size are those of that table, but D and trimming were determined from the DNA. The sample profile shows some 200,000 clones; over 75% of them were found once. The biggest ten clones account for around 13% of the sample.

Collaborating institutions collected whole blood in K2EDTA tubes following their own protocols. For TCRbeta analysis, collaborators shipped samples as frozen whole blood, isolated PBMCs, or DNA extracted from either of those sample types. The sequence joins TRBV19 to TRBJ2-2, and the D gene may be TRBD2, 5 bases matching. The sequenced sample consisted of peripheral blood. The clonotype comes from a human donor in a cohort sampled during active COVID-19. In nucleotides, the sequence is TGTGCCAGTAGTATATACGGGACGAACACCGGGGAGCTGTTTTTT. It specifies CASSIYGTNTGELFF.